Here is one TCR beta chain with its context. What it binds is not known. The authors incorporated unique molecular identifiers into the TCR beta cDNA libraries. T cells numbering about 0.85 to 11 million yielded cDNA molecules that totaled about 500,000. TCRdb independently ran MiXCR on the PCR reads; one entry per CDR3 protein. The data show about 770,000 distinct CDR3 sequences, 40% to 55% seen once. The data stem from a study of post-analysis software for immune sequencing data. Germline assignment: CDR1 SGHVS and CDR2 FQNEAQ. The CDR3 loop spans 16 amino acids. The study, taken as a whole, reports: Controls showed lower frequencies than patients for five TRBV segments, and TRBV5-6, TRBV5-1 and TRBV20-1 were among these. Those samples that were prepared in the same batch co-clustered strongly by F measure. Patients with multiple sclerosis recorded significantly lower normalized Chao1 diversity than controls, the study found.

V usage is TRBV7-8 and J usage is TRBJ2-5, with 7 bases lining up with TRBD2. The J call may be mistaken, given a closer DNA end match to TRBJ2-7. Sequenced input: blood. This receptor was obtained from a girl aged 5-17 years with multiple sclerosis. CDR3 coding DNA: TGTGCCAGCAGCTTAGCGCGGAGCGGGGCCCCCTACGAGCAGTACTTC. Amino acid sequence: CASSLARSGAPYEQYF.